The rows below give T cell receptor beta chains drawn from one sample of a study of T cells after yellow fever vaccination. TCRdb re-called the 5' RACE reads with MiXCR, one entry per CDR3 protein. Seen here are 600,000 to 750,000 distinct CDR3 sequences, 10% to 15% observed once, and the top ten hold just under 15%. The sample here was PBMCs, taken on the day of the yellow fever booster vaccination. The origin of the receptors is a man aged 25-40 years who received the YFV17D yellow fever vaccine. Both conserved end residues are part of each CDR3. D genes are given only for firm matches. Size is omitted from some rows. Given values are once, few, many or a class for expanded clones.

v_call	d_call	cdr3_length	j_call	clone_size	cdr3_aa	cdr3_nt
TRBV25-1	NA	14	TRBJ1-6	few	CASREQGINSPLHF	TGTGCCAGCAGGGAACAGGGCATTAATTCACCCCTCCACTTT
TRBV6-5	NA	9	TRBJ1-5	few	CAETVPQHF	TGTGCCGAAACTGTGCCCCAGCATTTT
TRBV6-5	TRBD2	15	TRBJ2-5	NA	CASSFSGTRGETQYF	TGTGCCAGCAGTTTCTCCGGGACTAGAGGAGAGACCCAGTACTTC
TRBV6-1	TRBD1	14	TRBJ2-3	few	CASTPTGVTDTQYF	TGTGCCAGCACCCCGACAGGGGTCACAGATACGCAGTATTTT
TRBV12-3/TRBV12-4	NA	18	TRBJ2-1	NA	CASSFGVGQRSFYNEQFF	TGTGCCAGCAGTTTCGGAGTGGGCCAGCGCTCATTTTACAATGAGCAGTTCTTC
TRBV11-2	NA	12	TRBJ2-7	few	CASSLGTHEQYF	TGTGCCAGCAGCTTGGGAACTCACGAGCAGTACTTC
TRBV6-1	TRBD2	16	TRBJ2-5	few	CASSLGPGGGQETQYF	TGTGCCAGCAGTCTAGGGCCGGGAGGGGGTCAAGAGACCCAGTACTTC
TRBV10-3	TRBD1	12	TRBJ2-7	NA	CAIGDRTYEQYF	TGTGCCATCGGGGACAGAACCTACGAGCAGTACTTC
TRBV6-5	NA	15	TRBJ2-7	few	CASSYAWAGTYEQYF	TGTGCCAGCAGTTACGCCTGGGCCGGCACCTACGAGCAGTACTTC
TRBV20-1	NA	13	TRBJ2-1	few	CSASVGQPNEQFF	TGCAGTGCTAGTGTCGGACAGCCTAATGAGCAGTTCTTC
TRBV12-3/TRBV12-4	TRBD1	16	TRBJ1-6	few	CASSRGTGGGNSPLHF	TGTGCCAGCAGTCGCGGTACAGGGGGCGGTAATTCACCCCTCCACTTT
TRBV20-1	TRBD1	12	TRBJ2-3	many	CSEGALTDTQYF	TGCAGTGAGGGGGCGCTTACAGATACGCAGTATTTT
TRBV11-2	NA	15	TRBJ1-3	NA	CASSEQGSSGNTIYF	TGTGCCAGCAGCGAACAGGGTTCCTCTGGAAACACCATATATTTT
TRBV11-2	TRBD2	14	TRBJ2-3	NA	CASSQTSGRDTQYF	TGTGCCAGCAGCCAGACTAGCGGGAGAGATACGCAGTATTTT
TRBV25-1	TRBD2	14	TRBJ2-7	many	CASSAGTRAYEQYF	TGTGCCAGCAGTGCCGGGACTAGGGCCTACGAGCAGTACTTC
TRBV3-1	TRBD1	13	TRBJ1-1	NA	CASRPGQGMVAFF	TGTGCCAGCAGGCCGGGACAGGGGATGGTAGCTTTCTTT
TRBV5-1	TRBD2	15	TRBJ2-1	NA	CASSFALAGDNEQFF	TGCGCCAGCAGCTTTGCACTAGCGGGGGACAATGAGCAGTTCTTC
TRBV7-2	TRBD1	16	TRBJ2-3	many	CASSPTGQGSTDTQYF	TGTGCCAGCAGCCCGACGGGACAGGGAAGCACGGATACGCAGTATTTT
TRBV25-1	NA	13	TRBJ1-2	NA	CASRKGGLGGYTF	TGTGCCAGCAGGAAAGGAGGCCTTGGGGGCTACACCTTC
TRBV7-2	NA	15	TRBJ2-4	few	CASSLGQLAKNIQYF	TGTGCCAGCAGCTTAGGACAGTTAGCCAAAAACATTCAGTACTTC
TRBV3-1	TRBD1	20	TRBJ1-5	few	CASSQAPRGTVVLSNQPQHF	TGTGCCAGCAGCCAAGCCCCCAGGGGGACAGTAGTCCTTAGCAATCAGCCCCAGCATTTT
TRBV3-1	TRBD1	21	TRBJ2-7	few	CASSQEPKVQGAGAGSYEQYF	TGTGCCAGCAGCCAAGAGCCTAAGGTACAGGGGGCTGGAGCGGGCTCCTACGAGCAGTACTTC
TRBV20-1	NA	15	TRBJ1-3	NA	CSARDARQLKNTIYF	TGCAGTGCTAGAGACGCTAGGCAGTTAAAAAACACCATATATTTT
TRBV14	TRBD1	15	TRBJ2-5	few	CASSPGTEIKETQYF	TGTGCCAGCAGTCCCGGGACAGAGATTAAAGAGACCCAGTACTTC